The clone carrying this TCR beta chain showed up just a few times. Antigen: not known. This CDR3 has 13 amino acids. Losses at the gene ends were 6 bases for V and 8 bases for J; bases not matched to a gene: 4. Germline CDR1 is SGHTA and CDR2 is FQGNSA. At sampling all donors were nominally healthy, likely with unrecorded immune exposures. The data originate from a study of cytomegalovirus exposure and HLA in healthy donors. Study findings and constraints: When presence/absence was analysed, sequencing depth was taken to be roughly uniform across donors.

60 Vbeta and 13 Jbeta primers were used in PCR. Using immunoSEQ multiplex PCR, the repertoire was profiled, and TCRdb retains in-frame clones only, with some absent. The data hold roughly 150,000 clones, with 80% observed a single time. This TCR derives from a woman aged 40 to 50 in good health and CMV-seronegative. The chain combines TRBV7-2 with TRBJ1-4; 9 nucleotides line up with TRBD1. The sequencing input was PBMCs. CDR3 in amino acids: CASRQGAQEKLFF. CDR3 nucleotide sequence: TGTGCCAGCAGACAGGGGGCGCAGGAAAAACTGTTTTTT.